The entry that follows covers one TCR beta chain sequence. Its antigen remains unknown. The entry originates in a study of cytomegalovirus exposure and HLA in healthy donors. Study-level results: Analysis was carried out at a later point, and it linked a missense DCLRE1C variant to TCR beta V- and J-gene trimming.

60 Vbeta and 13 Jbeta primers were used in PCR. Study processing details: In a later analysis, around 12 million of tens of millions of unique beta chains occurred in at least two donors. Profiled with immunoSEQ multiplex PCR; TCRdb holds only in-frame clones, not every one. V, J and clone size reflect that table, while D and trimming were determined from the DNA. The sample lists approximately 190,000 clones; 80% to 85% were seen once. Healthy people donating bone marrow made up the donors. V lost 2 bases to trimming and J lost 8 bases; unmatched junction nucleotides: 7. The germline V gene has CDR1 MNHEY and CDR2 SVGAGI. CDR3 length equals 14 residues.

This rearrangement joins TRBV6-5 to TRBJ1-2, with 8 bases identical to TRBD1. The source of this sequence is a woman in her late teens or twenties in good health and CMV-seronegative. Sequenced material: PBMCs. The CDR3: CASSYVGQGHGYTF. DNA for the CDR3: TGTGCCAGCAGTTACGTCGGACAGGGCCACGGCTACACCTTC.